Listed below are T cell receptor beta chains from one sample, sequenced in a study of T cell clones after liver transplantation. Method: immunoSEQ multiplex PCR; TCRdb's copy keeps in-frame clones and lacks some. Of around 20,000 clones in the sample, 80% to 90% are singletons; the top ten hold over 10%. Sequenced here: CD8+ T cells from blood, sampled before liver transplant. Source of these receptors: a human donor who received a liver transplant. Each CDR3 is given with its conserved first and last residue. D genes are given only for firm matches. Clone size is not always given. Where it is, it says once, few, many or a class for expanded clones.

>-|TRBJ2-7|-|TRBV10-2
CASRATSSYEQYF
TGCGCCAGCAGGGCGACTAGCTCCTACGAGCAGTACTTC
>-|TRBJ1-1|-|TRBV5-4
CASSWSRGGEAFF
TGTGCCAGCAGCTGGTCCCGGGGCGGCGAAGCTTTCTTT
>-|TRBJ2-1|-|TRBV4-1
CASSQGWNDEQFF
TGCGCCAGCAGCCAAGGATGGAACGATGAGCAGTTCTTC
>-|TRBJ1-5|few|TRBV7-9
CASRHGAGDQPQHF
TGTGCCAGCAGGCATGGGGCAGGGGATCAGCCCCAGCATTTT
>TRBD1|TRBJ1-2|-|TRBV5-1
CASSLGGARGYTF
TGCGCCAGCAGCTTAGGGGGCGCGAGGGGCTACACCTTC
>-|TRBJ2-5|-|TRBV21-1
CASMGNRGGQETQYF
TGTGCCAGCATGGGGAACAGGGGAGGGCAAGAGACCCAGTACTTC
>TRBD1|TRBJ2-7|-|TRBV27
CASSFLGQGAYEQYF
TGTGCCAGCAGTTTTCTTGGACAGGGGGCCTACGAGCAGTACTTC
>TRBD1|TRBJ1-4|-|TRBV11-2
CASSFTGGTNEKLFF
TGTGCCAGCAGTTTTACAGGGGGAACTAATGAAAAACTGTTTTTT
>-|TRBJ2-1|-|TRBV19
CASSAGYHNEQFF
TGTGCCAGTAGTGCGGGGTACCACAATGAGCAGTTCTTC
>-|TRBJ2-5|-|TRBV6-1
CASSEVPQGTQYF
TGTGCCAGCAGTGAAGTGCCTCAGGGGACCCAGTACTTC
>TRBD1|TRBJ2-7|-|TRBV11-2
CASSLVGTVHQYF
TGTGCCAGCAGCTTAGTCGGGACAGTACATCAGTACTTC
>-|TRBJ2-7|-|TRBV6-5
CASSYSPPSSYEQYF
TGTGCCAGCAGTTACTCCCCTCCGAGCTCCTACGAGCAGTACTTC
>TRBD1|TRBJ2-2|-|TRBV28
CASSLVFRDRSNTGELFF
TGTGCCAGCAGTCTGGTCTTCCGGGACAGGTCGAACACCGGGGAGCTGTTTTTT
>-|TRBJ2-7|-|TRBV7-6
CASSPESGTKGEQYF
TGTGCCAGCAGCCCAGAGTCAGGAACGAAGGGAGAGCAGTACTTC
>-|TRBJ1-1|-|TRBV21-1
CASSKDRGEAFF
TGTGCCAGCAGCAAAGATAGAGGTGAAGCTTTCTTT
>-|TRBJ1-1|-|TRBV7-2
CASSFGTGNTEAFF
TGTGCCAGCAGCTTCGGTACGGGAAATACTGAAGCTTTCTTT
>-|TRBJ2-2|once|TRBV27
CASSYPNTGELFF
TGTGCCAGCAGCTACCCGAACACCGGGGAGTTGTTTTTT
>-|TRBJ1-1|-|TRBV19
CASSPGENTEAFF
TGTGCCAGTAGTCCAGGGGAGAACACTGAAGCTTTCTTT
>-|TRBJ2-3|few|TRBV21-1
CANPPNFSSTDTQYF
TGTGCCAACCCACCAAACTTTTCTAGCACAGATACGCAGTATTTT
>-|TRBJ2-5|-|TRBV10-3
CAISDLRQDREETQYF
TGTGCCATCAGTGACCTTCGACAGGACCGTGAAGAGACCCAGTACTTC
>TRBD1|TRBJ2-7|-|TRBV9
CASSVAPTGGSYEQYF
TGTGCCAGCAGCGTAGCTCCCACAGGGGGTTCCTACGAGCAGTACTTC
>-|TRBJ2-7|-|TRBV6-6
CASSYSTTELSYEQYF
TGTGCCAGCAGTTACTCGACAACGGAGCTCTCCTACGAGCAGTACTTC
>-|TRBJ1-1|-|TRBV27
CASSLLGADTEAFF
TGTGCCAGCAGTTTGCTTGGGGCCGACACTGAAGCTTTCTTT
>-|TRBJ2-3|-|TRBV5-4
CASSLEQGDTQYF
TGTGCCAGCAGCTTGGAACAAGGAGATACGCAGTATTTT
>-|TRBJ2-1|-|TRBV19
CASRPGLFNEQFF
TGTGCCAGTAGACCCGGGCTCTTCAATGAGCAGTTCTTC
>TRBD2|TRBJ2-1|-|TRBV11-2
CASSLWVSGRYNEQFF
TGTGCCAGCAGCTTATGGGTTAGCGGGAGATACAATGAGCAGTTCTTC
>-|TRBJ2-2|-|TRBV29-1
CSAPKLSGELFF
TGCAGCGCCCCAAAATTGTCCGGGGAGCTGTTTTTT
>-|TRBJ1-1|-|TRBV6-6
CASSYQGRTEAFF
TGTGCCAGCAGTTACCAGGGCAGGACTGAAGCTTTCTTT
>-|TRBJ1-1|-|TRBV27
CASSLSPNTEAFF
TGTGCCAGCAGTTTAAGTCCGAACACTGAAGCTTTCTTT
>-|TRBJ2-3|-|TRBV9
CASSVGLGGTADTQYF
TGTGCCAGCAGCGTAGGATTGGGCGGGACGGCAGATACGCAGTATTTT
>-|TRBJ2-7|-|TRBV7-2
CASSLEMFGAVSSYEQYF
TGTGCCAGCAGCTTAGAAATGTTCGGGGCCGTAAGCTCCTACGAGCAGTACTTC
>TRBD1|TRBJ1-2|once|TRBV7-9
CASSLEQGPFYGYTF
TGTGCCAGCAGCTTAGAACAGGGGCCGTTCTATGGCTACACCTTC
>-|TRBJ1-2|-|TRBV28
CASSFSTGANYGYTF
TGTGCCAGCAGTTTTTCCACAGGAGCTAACTATGGCTACACCTTC
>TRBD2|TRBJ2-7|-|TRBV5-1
CASSSAGGTYEQYF
TGCGCCAGCAGCTCGGCGGGAGGTACCTACGAGCAGTACTTC
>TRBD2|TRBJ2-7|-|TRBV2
CASSDLAGSYEQYF
TGTGCCAGCAGTGACCTAGCGGGTTCCTACGAGCAGTACTTC
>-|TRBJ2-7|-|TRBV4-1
CASSSGRGGYEQYF
TGCGCCAGCAGCTCCGGGAGAGGGGGATACGAGCAGTACTTC
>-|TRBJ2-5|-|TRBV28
CASSLSYGKERETQYF
TGTGCCAGCAGTTTATCCTACGGGAAGGAGCGCGAGACCCAGTACTTC
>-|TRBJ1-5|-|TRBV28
CASSLSGSQPQHF
TGTGCCAGCAGTTTATCGGGAAGTCAGCCCCAGCATTTT
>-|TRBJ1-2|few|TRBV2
CASSRGDGGYTF
TGTGCCAGCAGCCGGGGCGATGGGGGCTACACCTTC
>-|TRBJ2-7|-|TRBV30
CAYRDTISYEQYF
TGTGCCTACCGGGACACTATCTCCTACGAGCAGTACTTC
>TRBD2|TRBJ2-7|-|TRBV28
CASSDPGLAGVYEQYF
TGTGCCAGCAGTGACCCGGGACTAGCGGGAGTCTACGAGCAGTACTTC
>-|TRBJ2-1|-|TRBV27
CASSLSGGKVNEQFF
TGTGCCAGCAGTTTATCAGGGGGGAAAGTTAATGAGCAGTTCTTC
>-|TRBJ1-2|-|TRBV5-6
CASRFQGSNYGYTF
TGTGCCAGCAGGTTCCAGGGATCTAACTATGGCTACACCTTC
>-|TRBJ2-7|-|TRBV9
CASSSGRSSYEQYF
TGTGCCAGCAGTTCCGGAAGAAGCTCCTACGAGCAGTACTTC
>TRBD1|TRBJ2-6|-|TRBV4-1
CASSQQGEGTGANVLTF
TGCGCCAGCAGCCAACAGGGGGAAGGGACTGGGGCCAACGTCCTGACTTTC
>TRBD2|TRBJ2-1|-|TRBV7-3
CASSLIGGRGDGDNEQFF
TGTGCCAGCAGCTTAATTGGCGGGAGGGGAGACGGGGACAATGAGCAGTTCTTC
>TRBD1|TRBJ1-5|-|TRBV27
CASSPLPGTGGQSNQPQHF
TGTGCCAGCAGTCCCCTCCCCGGGACAGGGGGCCAGAGCAATCAGCCCCAGCATTTT
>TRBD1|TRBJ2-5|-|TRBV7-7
CASSLEGTEWETQYF
TGTGCTAGCAGCTTAGAAGGGACAGAATGGGAGACCCAGTACTTC